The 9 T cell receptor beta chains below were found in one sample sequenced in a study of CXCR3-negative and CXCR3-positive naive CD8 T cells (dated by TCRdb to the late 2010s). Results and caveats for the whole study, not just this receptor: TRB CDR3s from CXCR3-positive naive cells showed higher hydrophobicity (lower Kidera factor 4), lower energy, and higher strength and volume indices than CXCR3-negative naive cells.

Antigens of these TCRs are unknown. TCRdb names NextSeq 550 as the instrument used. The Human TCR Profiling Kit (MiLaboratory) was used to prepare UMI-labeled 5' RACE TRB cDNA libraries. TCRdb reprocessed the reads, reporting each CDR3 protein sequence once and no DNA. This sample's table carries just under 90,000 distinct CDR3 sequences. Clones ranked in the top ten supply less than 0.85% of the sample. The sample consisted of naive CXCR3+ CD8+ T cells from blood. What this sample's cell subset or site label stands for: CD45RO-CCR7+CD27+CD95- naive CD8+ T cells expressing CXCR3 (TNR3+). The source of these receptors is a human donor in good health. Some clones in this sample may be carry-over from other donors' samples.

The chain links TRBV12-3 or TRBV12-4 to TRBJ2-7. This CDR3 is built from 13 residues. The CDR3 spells CASSFAPQGEQYF.

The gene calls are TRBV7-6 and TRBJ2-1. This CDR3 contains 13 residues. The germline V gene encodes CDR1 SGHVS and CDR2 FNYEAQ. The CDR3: CASRLKLGNEQFF.

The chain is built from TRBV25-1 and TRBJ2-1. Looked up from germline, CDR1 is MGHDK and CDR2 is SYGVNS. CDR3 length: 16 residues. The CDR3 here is CASSEFLDPRSNEQFF.

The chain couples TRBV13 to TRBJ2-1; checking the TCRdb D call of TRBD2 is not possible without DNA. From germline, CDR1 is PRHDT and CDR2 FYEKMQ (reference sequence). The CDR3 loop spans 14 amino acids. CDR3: CASSLGGERDEQFF.

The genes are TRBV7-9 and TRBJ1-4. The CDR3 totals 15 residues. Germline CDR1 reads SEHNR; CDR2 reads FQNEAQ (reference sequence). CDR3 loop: CASSPETEDNEKLFF.

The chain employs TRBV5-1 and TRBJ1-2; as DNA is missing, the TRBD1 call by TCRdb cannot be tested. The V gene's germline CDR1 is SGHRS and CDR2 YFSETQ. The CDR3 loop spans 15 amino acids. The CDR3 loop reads CASSFTTATDDGYTF.

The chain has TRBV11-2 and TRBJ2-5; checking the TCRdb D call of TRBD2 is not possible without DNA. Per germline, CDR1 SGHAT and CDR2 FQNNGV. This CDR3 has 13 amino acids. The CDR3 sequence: CASREGMGETQYF. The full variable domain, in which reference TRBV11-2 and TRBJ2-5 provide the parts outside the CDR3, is EAGVAQSPRYKIIEKRQSVAFWCNPISGHATLYWYQQILGQGPKLLIQFQNNGVVDDSQLPKDRFSAERLKGVDSTLKIQPAKLEDSAVYLCASREGMGETQYFGPGTRLLVL.

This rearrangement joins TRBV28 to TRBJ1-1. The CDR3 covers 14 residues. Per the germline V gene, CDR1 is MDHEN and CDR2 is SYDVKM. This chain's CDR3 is CASSSRVLNTEAFF. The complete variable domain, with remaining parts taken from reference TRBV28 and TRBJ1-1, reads DVKVTQSSRYLVKRTGEKVFLECVQDMDHENMFWYRQDPGLGLRLIYFSYDVKMKEKGDIPEGYSVSREKKERFSLILESASTNQTSMYLCASSSRVLNTEAFFGQGTRLTVV.

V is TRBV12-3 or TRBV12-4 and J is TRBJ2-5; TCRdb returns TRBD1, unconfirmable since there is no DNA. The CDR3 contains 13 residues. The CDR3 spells CASSSAGAETQYF.